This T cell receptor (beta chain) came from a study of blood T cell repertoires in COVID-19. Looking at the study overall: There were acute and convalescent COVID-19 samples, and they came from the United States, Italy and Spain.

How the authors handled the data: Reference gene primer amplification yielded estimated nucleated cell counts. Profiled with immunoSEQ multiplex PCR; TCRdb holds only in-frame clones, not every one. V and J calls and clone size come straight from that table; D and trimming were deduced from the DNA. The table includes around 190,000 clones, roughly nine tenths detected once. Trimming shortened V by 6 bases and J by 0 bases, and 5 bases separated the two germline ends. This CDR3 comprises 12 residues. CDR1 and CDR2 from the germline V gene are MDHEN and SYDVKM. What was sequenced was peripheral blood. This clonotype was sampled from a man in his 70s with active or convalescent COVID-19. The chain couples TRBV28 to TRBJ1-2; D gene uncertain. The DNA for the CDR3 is TGTGCCAGCAGGCAGTCTAACTATGGCTACACCTTC. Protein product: CASRQSNYGYTF.